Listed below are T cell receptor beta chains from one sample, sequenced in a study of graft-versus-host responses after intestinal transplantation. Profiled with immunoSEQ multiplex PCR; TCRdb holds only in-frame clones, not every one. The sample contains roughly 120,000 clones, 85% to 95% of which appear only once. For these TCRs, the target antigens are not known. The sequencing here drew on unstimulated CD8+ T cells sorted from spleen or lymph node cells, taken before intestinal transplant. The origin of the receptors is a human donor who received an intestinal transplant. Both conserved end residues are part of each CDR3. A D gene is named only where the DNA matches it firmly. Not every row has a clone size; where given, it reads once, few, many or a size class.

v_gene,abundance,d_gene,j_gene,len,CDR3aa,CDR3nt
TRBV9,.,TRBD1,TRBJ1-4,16,CASSGTGHATNEKLFF,TGTGCCAGCAGCGGGACAGGACATGCAACTAATGAAAAACTGTTTTTT
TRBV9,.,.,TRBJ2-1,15,CASSVVANSYNEQFF,TGTGCCAGCAGCGTAGTAGCGAACTCCTACAATGAGCAGTTCTTC
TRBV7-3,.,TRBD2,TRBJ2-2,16,CASSLTAGGYTGELFF,TGTGCCAGCAGCTTAACGGCGGGAGGGTACACCGGGGAGCTGTTTTTT
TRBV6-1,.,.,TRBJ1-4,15,CASYRQGLTYEKLFF,TGTGCCAGCTACCGGCAGGGCTTGACTTATGAAAAACTGTTTTTT
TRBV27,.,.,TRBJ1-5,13,CASSSRGSQPQHF,TGTGCCAGCAGTTCCCGGGGGAGTCAGCCCCAGCATTTT
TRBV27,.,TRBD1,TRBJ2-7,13,CASSYRGSYEQYF,TGTGCCAGCAGTTACAGGGGGAGCTACGAGCAGTACTTC
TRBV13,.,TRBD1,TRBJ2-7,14,CASSIRTGNYEQYF,TGTGCCAGCAGCATACGGACAGGGAACTACGAGCAGTACTTC
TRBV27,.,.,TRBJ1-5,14,CASSLSLGIQPQHF,TGTGCCAGCAGTTTATCATTGGGGATTCAGCCCCAGCATTTT
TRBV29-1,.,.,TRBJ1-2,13,CSVYLGHKDGYTF,TGCAGCGTTTATTTGGGCCATAAGGATGGCTACACCTTC
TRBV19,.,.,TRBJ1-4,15,CASSYFLGVGEKLFF,TGTGCCAGTAGTTATTTCTTAGGTGTTGGTGAAAAACTGTTTTTT
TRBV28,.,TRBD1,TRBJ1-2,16,CASSPPERQGLDGYTF,TGTGCCAGCAGTCCGCCTGAGAGACAGGGACTTGATGGCTACACCTTC
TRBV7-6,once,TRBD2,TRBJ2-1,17,CASSLQLAASSYNEQFF,TGTGCCAGCAGCTTACAACTAGCGGCGAGCTCCTACAATGAGCAGTTCTTC
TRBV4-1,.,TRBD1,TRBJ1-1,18,CASSLPRGQGDRNTEAFF,TGCGCCAGCAGCCTGCCTAGGGGACAGGGGGATAGGAACACTGAAGCTTTCTTT
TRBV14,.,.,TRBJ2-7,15,CASSQGRGRAYEQYF,TGTGCCAGCAGCCAAGGCCGCGGAAGAGCATACGAGCAGTACTTC
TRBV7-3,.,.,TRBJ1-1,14,CASSAGPPGTEAFF,TGTGCCAGCAGCGCGGGACCCCCGGGGACTGAAGCTTTCTTT
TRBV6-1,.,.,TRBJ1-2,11,CASIGGYGYTF,TGTGCCAGCATCGGGGGGTATGGCTACACCTTC
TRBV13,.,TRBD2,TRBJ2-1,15,CASTGGRRTYNEQFF,TGTGCCAGCACCGGCGGGAGGCGAACCTACAATGAGCAGTTCTTC
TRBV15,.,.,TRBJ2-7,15,CATSRDVSSAREQYF,TGTGCCACCAGCAGAGATGTTTCTAGCGCTCGGGAGCAGTACTTC
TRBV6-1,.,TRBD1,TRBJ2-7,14,CASSARDSPYEQYF,TGTGCCAGCAGTGCACGGGACAGTCCCTACGAGCAGTACTTC
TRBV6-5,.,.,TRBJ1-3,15,CASSYGTLSGNTIYF,TGTGCCAGCAGTTACGGGACCCTCTCTGGAAACACCATATATTTT
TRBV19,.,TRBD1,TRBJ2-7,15,CASSVAGGKIYEQYF,TGTGCCAGTAGTGTTGCAGGGGGCAAAATCTACGAGCAGTACTTC
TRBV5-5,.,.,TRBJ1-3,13,CASSGMNGNTIYF,TGTGCCAGCAGCGGCATGAATGGAAACACCATATATTTT
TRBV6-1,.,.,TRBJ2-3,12,CASSDKGFRQYF,TGTGCCAGCAGTGACAAGGGATTTCGGCAGTATTTT
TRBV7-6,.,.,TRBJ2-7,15,CASSLGSGPSYEQYF,TGTGCCAGCAGCTTAGGGTCAGGACCGAGCTACGAGCAGTACTTC
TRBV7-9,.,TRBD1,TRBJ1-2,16,CASSSATGGSNYGYTF,TGTGCCAGCAGCTCCGCGACAGGGGGAAGCAACTATGGCTACACCTTC
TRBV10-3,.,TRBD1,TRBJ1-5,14,CAISELGQNQPQHF,TGTGCCATCAGTGAATTGGGACAGAATCAGCCCCAGCATTTT
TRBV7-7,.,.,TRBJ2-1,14,CASSLRVAGTPQFF,TGTGCTAGCAGCTTAAGGGTCGCAGGGACTCCCCAGTTCTTC
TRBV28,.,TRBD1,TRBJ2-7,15,CASSPSDRGIDEQYF,TGTGCCAGCAGCCCATCCGACAGGGGGATCGACGAGCAGTACTTC
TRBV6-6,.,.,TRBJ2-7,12,CASSYGPYEQYF,TGTGCCAGCAGTTACGGACCTTACGAGCAGTACTTC
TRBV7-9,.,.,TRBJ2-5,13,CASSPESEETQYF,TGTGCCAGCAGCCCTGAGTCCGAGGAGACCCAGTACTTC
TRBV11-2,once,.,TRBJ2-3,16,CASSLSPGGSTDTQYF,TGTGCCAGCAGCTTAAGTCCAGGAGGGAGCACAGATACGCAGTATTTT
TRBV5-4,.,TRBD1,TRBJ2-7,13,CASSGPQGNEQYF,TGTGCCAGCAGCGGACCACAGGGGAACGAGCAGTACTTC
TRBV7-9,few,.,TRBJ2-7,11,CASSDSYEQYF,TGTGCCAGCAGCGATTCCTACGAGCAGTACTTC
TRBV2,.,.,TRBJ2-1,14,CASSSRPTGNEQFF,TGTGCCAGCAGTTCCCGACCAACGGGGAATGAGCAGTTCTTC
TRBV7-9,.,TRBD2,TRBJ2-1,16,CASSFSGLAGLNEQFF,TGTGCCAGCAGCTTCTCGGGCCTAGCGGGACTTAATGAGCAGTTCTTC
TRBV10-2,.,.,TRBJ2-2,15,CASSEFGQGTGELFF,TGCGCCAGCAGTGAGTTTGGGCAGGGGACCGGGGAGCTGTTTTTT
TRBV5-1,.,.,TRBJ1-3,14,CASSLEDPGNTIYF,TGCGCCAGCAGCTTGGAGGACCCTGGAAACACCATATATTTT
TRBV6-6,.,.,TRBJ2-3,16,CASSYLGGRGTDTQYF,TGTGCCAGCAGTTACTTGGGGGGGCGCGGCACAGATACGCAGTATTTT
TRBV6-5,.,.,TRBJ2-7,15,CASSYGPPVSYEQYF,TGTGCCAGCAGTTACGGTCCCCCGGTCTCCTACGAGCAGTACTTC